This T cell receptor (beta chain) was obtained from a study of blood T cell repertoires in COVID-19. About the study: Samples taken during acute and convalescent COVID-19 were collected in the United States, Italy and Spain. Sample material is recorded as cDNA or gDNA derived from T cells, B-cell-depleted T cells, or PBMCs.

Original data processing: Estimation of nucleated cell counts was performed using reference gene primer amplification. The method was immunoSEQ multiplex PCR; TCRdb's version includes in-frame clones alone and lacks a portion of them. The V and J calls and clone size come from that table; D and trimming were worked out from the DNA. The sample records more than 150,000 clones, around 85% being singletons. Germline loops: CDR1 KGHSH, CDR2 LQKENI. Trimming took off 1 base at V and 0 bases at J, with 7 bases between the two ends. This CDR3 is built from 15 residues. The V gene is TRBV18, the J gene TRBJ1-5; TRBD1 is a possible D gene (6 bases). Sequences were obtained from peripheral blood. The TCR sequence derives from a man between 65 and 85 years old with active or convalescent COVID-19. This chain's CDR3 is CASSPQGHSNQPQHF. The CDR3 DNA reads as TGTGCCAGCTCACCACAGGGACATAGCAATCAGCCCCAGCATTTT.